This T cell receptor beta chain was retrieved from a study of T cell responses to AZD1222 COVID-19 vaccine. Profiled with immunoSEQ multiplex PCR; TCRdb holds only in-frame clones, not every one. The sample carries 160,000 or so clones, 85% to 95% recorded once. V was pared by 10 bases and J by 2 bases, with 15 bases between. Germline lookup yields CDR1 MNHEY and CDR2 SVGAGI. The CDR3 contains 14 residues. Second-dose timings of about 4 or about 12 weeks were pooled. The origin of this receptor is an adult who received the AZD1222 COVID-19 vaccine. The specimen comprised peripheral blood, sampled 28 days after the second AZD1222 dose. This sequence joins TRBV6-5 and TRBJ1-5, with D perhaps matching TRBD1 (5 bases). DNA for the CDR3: TGTGCCAACCCCCAGGGTAGGGGCAATCAGCCCCAGCATTTT. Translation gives CANPQGRGNQPQHF.